The rows below give T cell receptor beta chains drawn from one sample of a study of OX40 agonist ivuxolimab in advanced cancers. Assay used: immunoSEQ multiplex PCR; TCRdb lists only in-frame clones, some missing. The sample has more than 45,000 clones, 84% seen once; the top ten hold 4.6%. Sequenced material: CD4+ or CD8+ T cells sorted from blood, taken in a trial of the OX40 agonist ivuxolimab. Source of these receptors: an adult with an advanced solid tumor such as melanoma, head and neck, liver or kidney cancer. CDR3s include the opening cysteine and the closing phenylalanine or tryptophan. The D gene is left open where the match is weak. Expanded clones get a size class; other rows say once, few or many, or leave the size out.

>TRBJ2-7|-|TRBV18|-
CASSSSGSGNSYEQYF
TGTGCCAGCTCATCATCCGGCTCCGGGAACTCCTACGAGCAGTACTTC
>TRBJ2-1|-|TRBV12-5|-
CASGFVPSSGPSSYNEQFF
TGTGCTAGTGGTTTCGTGCCATCCAGCGGCCCGAGCTCCTACAATGAGCAGTTCTTC
>TRBJ2-1|few|TRBV2|-
CASRVIDRPTGNNEQFF
TGTGCCAGCAGGGTGATCGACCGGCCTACCGGAAACAATGAGCAGTTCTTC
>TRBJ1-1|-|TRBV18|-
CASSPQHGRMNTEAFF
TGTGCCAGCTCACCACAACACGGACGGATGAACACTGAAGCTTTCTTT
>TRBJ2-7|-|TRBV18|TRBD1
CASSPRQGSYEQYF
TGTGCCAGCTCGCCCCGACAGGGTTCCTACGAGCAGTACTTC
>TRBJ1-1|-|TRBV25-1|-
CASSVNRNKAFF
TGTGCCAGCAGTGTAAATCGGAACAAAGCTTTCTTT
>TRBJ2-7|-|TRBV6-1|-
CARSLAGEQYF
TGTGCCAGATCACTAGCTGGCGAGCAGTACTTC
>TRBJ1-2|once|TRBV27|TRBD1
CASSVDREYGYTF
TGTGCCAGCAGTGTAGACAGGGAGTATGGCTACACCTTC
>TRBJ2-4|few|TRBV19|-
CASSSVANLAKNIQYF
TGTGCCAGTAGTAGTGTGGCTAACCTAGCCAAAAACATTCAGTACTTC
>TRBJ2-5|-|TRBV7-6|-
CASSLSGTRQETQYF
TGTGCCAGCAGCTTATCAGGGACCCGGCAAGAGACCCAGTACTTC
>TRBJ2-5|once|TRBV10-3|-
CAIRAQGRETQYF
TGTGCCATCAGGGCACAGGGTAGGGAGACCCAGTACTTC
>TRBJ2-7|-|TRBV5-8|-
CASSHQSPGDSYEQYF
TGTGCCAGCAGCCATCAGTCGCCGGGGGACTCCTACGAGCAGTACTTC
>TRBJ2-2|-|TRBV28|-
CATSTGELFF
TGTGCCACCAGCACCGGGGAGCTGTTTTTT
>TRBJ2-5|-|TRBV4-2|TRBD2
CASSQESAGRETQYF
TGTGCCAGCAGCCAAGAATCAGCGGGAAGAGAGACCCAGTACTTC
>TRBJ2-2|few|TRBV19|TRBD2
CATDGREGTGELFF
TGTGCCACCGATGGTCGGGAGGGGACCGGGGAGCTGTTTTTT
>TRBJ2-1|-|TRBV20-1|-
CSADPVNEQFF
TGCAGTGCCGACCCCGTCAATGAGCAGTTCTTC
>TRBJ2-7|-|TRBV2|TRBD2
CASRWETSGSHEQYF
TGTGCCAGCAGGTGGGAGACTAGCGGGAGCCACGAGCAGTACTTC
>TRBJ1-5|-|TRBV6-6|-
CASRRDSNQPQHF
TGTGCCAGCAGAAGGGACAGCAATCAGCCCCAGCATTTT
>TRBJ2-5|-|TRBV19|-
CASSSPHRGGQETQYF
TGTGCCAGTAGTTCCCCACACAGGGGGGGCCAAGAGACCCAGTACTTC
>TRBJ2-5|-|TRBV5-4|-
CASSLAVGREETQYF
TGTGCCAGCAGCTTGGCCGTAGGGAGAGAAGAGACCCAGTACTTC
>TRBJ2-2|once|TRBV19|-
CASSVRGSGTATGELFF
TGTGCCAGTAGTGTCCGAGGGAGTGGAACAGCCACCGGGGAGCTGTTTTTT
>TRBJ2-7|-|TRBV7-6|TRBD1
CASSLYQGASYEQYF
TGTGCCAGCAGCCTTTACCAGGGGGCCTCCTACGAGCAGTACTTC
>TRBJ1-5|-|TRBV2|-
CASSEARLGGAQPQHF
TGTGCCAGCAGTGAAGCGCGTCTCGGGGGCGCTCAGCCCCAGCATTTT
>TRBJ2-5|-|TRBV9|TRBD1
CASSLGGTGKETQYF
TGTGCCAGCAGCCTAGGGGGGACAGGGAAAGAGACCCAGTACTTC
>TRBJ2-7|-|TRBV11-3|-
CASSFRMPSYEQYF
TGTGCCAGCAGCTTTAGAATGCCTTCCTACGAGCAGTACTTC
>TRBJ2-5|-|TRBV6-1|-
CASTRGQHQETQYF
TGTGCCAGCACTCGAGGACAGCATCAAGAGACCCAGTACTTC
>TRBJ1-1|few|TRBV10-1|TRBD1
CASRRDSLNTEAFF
TGCGCCAGCAGAAGGGACAGCTTGAACACTGAAGCTTTCTTT
>TRBJ2-4|-|TRBV2|-
CASSGLRAQNIQYF
TGTGCCAGCAGTGGATTAAGAGCCCAAAACATTCAGTACTTC
>TRBJ2-6|once|TRBV18|-
CASSRIQGQSGANVLTF
TGTGCCAGCTCACGGATCCAGGGCCAATCTGGGGCCAACGTCCTGACTTTC
>TRBJ1-1|-|TRBV5-4|-
CASRVQGYNTEAFF
TGTGCCAGCAGAGTACAGGGATATAACACTGAAGCTTTCTTT
>TRBJ2-5|-|TRBV10-1|-
CASSNQLGGQETQYF
TGCGCCAGCAGTAACCAACTTGGCGGGCAAGAGACCCAGTACTTC
>TRBJ2-3|-|TRBV7-2|-
CASSLHSLASTDTQYF
TGTGCCAGCAGCTTACATAGCCTAGCAAGCACAGATACGCAGTATTTT
>TRBJ1-3|many|TRBV6-6|-
CASSYGLIDTIYF
TGTGCCAGCAGTTACGGATTAATAGACACCATATATTTT
>TRBJ1-3|-|TRBV6-5|TRBD1
CASSRQGGNTIYF
TGTGCCAGCAGTAGACAGGGGGGAAACACCATATATTTT
>TRBJ2-1|once|TRBV28|-
CASSLSGNPRGNEQFF
TGTGCCAGCAGTTTATCTGGAAACCCAAGGGGCAATGAGCAGTTCTTC
>TRBJ1-1|once|TRBV6-6|TRBD1
CASSQRLGQGGSEAFF
TGTGCCAGCAGTCAACGACTGGGACAGGGGGGGTCTGAAGCTTTCTTT
>TRBJ2-1|-|TRBV6-6|-
CASSPHSNEQFF
TGTGCCAGCAGTCCCCACTCCAATGAGCAGTTCTTC
>TRBJ1-1|-|TRBV5-1|TRBD1
CASSLQGALNTEAFF
TGCGCCAGCAGCCTCCAGGGGGCGCTGAACACTGAAGCTTTCTTT
>TRBJ2-5|-|TRBV11-2|-
CASSLLETQYF
TGTGCCAGCAGCTTATTGGAGACCCAGTACTTC
>TRBJ2-3|-|TRBV18|TRBD2
CASTTSPGTSGGSTDTQYF
TGTGCCAGCACCACCTCCCCCGGGACTAGCGGGGGAAGCACAGATACGCAGTATTTT
>TRBJ2-5|-|TRBV7-2|TRBD2
CASSMSLAGGGETQYF
TGTGCCAGCAGCATGTCACTAGCGGGAGGAGGTGAGACCCAGTACTTC
>TRBJ2-7|-|TRBV5-1|TRBD1
CASSAGQGSSYEQYF
TGCGCCAGCAGCGCCGGACAGGGGTCCTCCTACGAGCAGTACTTC
>TRBJ1-1|-|TRBV4-3|-
CASSQDQNRGAGEAFF
TGCGCCAGCAGCCAAGATCAGAATCGGGGGGCAGGTGAAGCTTTCTTT
>TRBJ2-7|medium-sized|TRBV28|TRBD2
CASLSGGIYEQYF
TGTGCCAGCCTTTCGGGAGGTATTTACGAGCAGTACTTC
>TRBJ2-2|-|TRBV2|TRBD2
CASKLVVGGDTGELFF
TGTGCCAGCAAACTGGTGGTGGGAGGGGACACCGGGGAGCTGTTTTTT
>TRBJ1-4|-|TRBV5-6|-
CASSLRLNRATNEKLFF
TGTGCCAGCAGCTTGCGGTTAAACAGGGCAACTAATGAAAAACTGTTTTTT
>TRBJ2-7|-|TRBV27|TRBD1
CASSSTGIPHEQYF
TGTGCCAGCAGTTCGACAGGGATCCCCCACGAGCAGTACTTC
>TRBJ2-3|few|TRBV2|-
CASSAPSWGDTQYF
TGTGCCAGCAGTGCACCCTCGTGGGGGGATACGCAGTATTTT
>TRBJ2-3|-|TRBV11-2|TRBD2
CASSNQRAGDLRTDTQYF
TGTGCCAGCAGCAACCAACGAGCGGGGGACCTCCGCACAGATACGCAGTATTTT
>TRBJ2-1|few|TRBV28|TRBD2
CASRGMTSARYNEQFF
TGTGCCAGCAGGGGGATGACTAGCGCCCGGTACAATGAGCAGTTCTTC
>TRBJ2-2|-|TRBV6-1|-
CASSEIDRNTGELFF
TGTGCCAGCAGTGAGATAGACCGGAACACCGGGGAGCTGTTTTTT
>TRBJ2-5|-|TRBV5-6|-
CASSSPGETQYF
TGTGCCAGCAGCTCCCCGGGGGAGACCCAGTACTTC
>TRBJ1-4|-|TRBV19|-
CASSISQVNEKLFF
TGTGCCAGTAGTATCAGTCAGGTTAATGAAAAACTGTTTTTT
>TRBJ2-3|-|TRBV6-6|-
CASSTAVRGDTQYF
TGTGCCAGCAGCACAGCTGTTCGAGGGGATACGCAGTATTTT
>TRBJ2-2|-|TRBV30|TRBD2
CAWKASGRAAGELFF
TGTGCCTGGAAGGCTAGCGGGAGGGCGGCCGGGGAGCTGTTTTTT
>TRBJ2-5|-|TRBV7-6|TRBD1
CASSLDPRGAGGVQTQYF
TGTGCCAGCAGCTTAGATCCGAGAGGGGCAGGGGGCGTCCAGACCCAGTACTTC